Following are 28 T cell receptor beta chains from one sample sequenced in a study of beta chain features in type 1 diabetes. The whole isolated RNA underwent reverse transcription, so sequencing captured expressed TCRB transcripts. Method: immunoSEQ multiplex PCR; TCRdb's copy keeps in-frame clones and lacks some. The profile shows 150,000 to 200,000 clones, 7% to 10% of them singletons. The sequenced sample consisted of central memory CD4+ T cells from blood. The receptors shown here come from a woman younger than 30 in good health.

CDR3 region: CASSPGGADTGELFF. CDR3 coding DNA: TGTGCCAGCTCACCAGGGGGCGCCGACACCGGGGAGCTGTTTTTT. The rearrangement joins TRBV18 to TRBJ2-2; D perhaps matches TRBD1 (6 bases). The CDR3 is 15 amino acids. Between the trimmed V and J ends, which lost 2 bases and 3 bases, there was a span of 10 bases. CDR1 and CDR2 (germline): KGHSH, LQKENI.

This chain connects TRBV5-4 to TRBJ2-5, with D maybe TRBD2 (5 bases). The V end was cut by 7 bases, the J end by 2 bases, with 12 bases between. Germline V gives CDR1 SGHNT, CDR2 YYREEE (reference sequence). This CDR3 has 13 residues. CDR3 bases: TGTGCCAGCCGCCCGGGATCACAAGAGACCCAGTACTTC. It specifies CASRPGSQETQYF. Variable domain in full (rest from reference TRBV5-4 and TRBJ2-5): ETGVTQSPTHLIKTRGQQVTLRCSSQSGHNTVSWYQQALGQGPQFIFQYYREEENGRGNFPPRFSGLQFPNYSSELNVNALELDDSALYLCASRPGSQETQYFGPGTRLLVL.

This clone was recorded a few times. The J gene is TRBJ1-5, the V gene TRBV14, with D unclear. V dropped 6 bases and J dropped 1 base, with 7 bases sitting between them. CDR1 is SGHDN, CDR2 FVKESK, per germline. The CDR3 sequence is 13 residues long. The CDR3 loop is CASSFESNQPQHF. The CDR3 coding sequence is TGTGCCAGCAGTTTCGAGAGCAATCAGCCCCAGCATTTT.

This clone was seen a handful of times. The chain has TRBV5-1 and TRBJ2-3; 12 bases fit TRBD2. CDR3 size: 15 residues. The germline gives CDR1 SGHRS, CDR2 YFSETQ. Trimming took 4 bases from V and 6 from J; bases not matched to a gene: 6. The CDR3 loop is CASSVPSGGADTQYF. DNA for the CDR3: TGCGCCAGCAGCGTACCTAGCGGGGGGGCGGATACGCAGTATTTT.

The gene calls are TRBV5-4 and TRBJ2-5; the match to TRBD2 covers 8 bases. CDR1 SGHNT and CDR2 YYREEE come from the germline V gene (reference sequence). The CDR3 is made up of 15 amino acids. Trimming cost V 0 bases and J 3 bases; bases outside gene matches: 4. The CDR3 DNA follows: TGTGCCAGCAGCTTGGGGACTAGCAGGAAAGAGACCCAGTACTTC. The encoded protein is CASSLGTSRKETQYF. The whole variable domain, remainder taken from reference TRBV5-4 and TRBJ2-5, is ETGVTQSPTHLIKTRGQQVTLRCSSQSGHNTVSWYQQALGQGPQFIFQYYREEENGRGNFPPRFSGLQFPNYSSELNVNALELDDSALYLCASSLGTSRKETQYFGPGTRLLVL.

The chain uses TRBV11-2 and TRBJ2-7; 9 nucleotides agree with TRBD2. The junction had 6 bases not matched to a gene; V was cut back by 5 bases and J by 1 base. The CDR3 is 15 residues long. Germline V lookup: CDR1 SGHAT, CDR2 FQNNGV. The DNA for the CDR3 is TGTGCCAGCAGCCCCTCTAGCGGGGAATCCTACGAGCAGTACTTC. This translates into CASSPSSGESYEQYF.

This clone has more than one count but fewer than ten. This chain links TRBV7-6 with TRBJ2-3; maybe TRBD2 (5 bases). The ends were cut back, 6 bases at V and 1 base at J, with 8 bases in the middle. Germline CDR1 SGHVS, CDR2 FNYEAQ. This CDR3 spans 13 amino acids. The CDR3 loop reads CASSEAGTDTQYF. Written as DNA, the CDR3 is TGTGCCAGCAGTGAAGCGGGCACAGATACGCAGTATTTT.

V usage is TRBV2 and J usage is TRBJ2-5; 9 nucleotides align to TRBD2. In germline, CDR1 is SNHLY, CDR2 FYNNEI. Germline trimming cut 7 bases from V and 5 bases from J; bases unmatched to any gene: 11. The CDR3 is 15 residues long. CDR3 sequence: CASTRSSGGGETQYF. DNA of the CDR3: TGTGCCAGCACTAGGAGTAGCGGGGGAGGCGAGACCCAGTACTTC.

The V gene is TRBV30, the J gene TRBJ2-5; 7 nucleotides agree with TRBD2. The CDR3 sequence is 14 residues long. Germline V CDR1 and CDR2: GTSNPN, SVGIG (reference sequence). Trimming took 1 base from V and 7 from J; bases not matched to a gene: 9. CDR3 DNA sequence: TGTGCCTGGAGTGCGGGCGGGGGACGTGGGACCCAGTACTTC. Its protein product is CAWSAGGGRGTQYF.

This clone was seen a handful of times. The chain joins TRBV7-9 to TRBJ2-5; 7 bases fit TRBD2. Trimming cost V 5 bases and J 1 base; bases outside gene matches: 7. This CDR3 is built from 15 residues. The V gene's germline CDR1 is SEHNR and CDR2 FQNEAQ (reference sequence). CDR3 region: CASSTWDYVQETQYF. DNA for the CDR3: TGTGCCAGCAGCACCTGGGACTACGTCCAAGAGACCCAGTACTTC.

This clone has only a few counts. The rearrangement uses TRBV15 and TRBJ2-7; D is possibly TRBD1 (5 bases). The V and J ends lost 3 bases and 2 bases respectively, with 8 bases between them. This CDR3 comprises 13 residues. The germline V gene has CDR1 LNHNV and CDR2 YYDKDF (reference sequence). The CDR3 loop reads CATSRPDTYEQYF. The DNA for the CDR3 is TGTGCCACCAGCAGGCCGGACACCTACGAGCAGTACTTC.

V and J are TRBV7-3 and TRBJ2-1; a weak D match, TRBD1 (6 bases). The CDR3 runs 16 residues. The germline V gene encodes CDR1 SGHTA and CDR2 FQGTGA. Trimming removed 1 base from V and 8 bases from J, with 18 bases in between. The CDR3 is CASSLRGEGQWDEQFF. The CDR3 DNA is TGTGCCAGCAGCTTAAGGGGAGAAGGACAGTGGGATGAGCAGTTCTTC.

The chain has TRBV7-8 and TRBJ2-2; the match to TRBD2 covers 10 bases. Germline CDR1 and CDR2: SGHVS and FQNEAQ. This CDR3 has 15 residues. V was pared by 1 base and J by 7 bases, with 3 bases of the junction left unmatched. As DNA, the CDR3 is TGTGCCAGCAGCTTAGTACTAGCGGGATTCGGGGAGCTGTTTTTT. Translated: CASSLVLAGFGELFF.

This rearrangement joins TRBV6-1 to TRBJ1-2; 7 nucleotides align to TRBD1. Germline V lookup: CDR1 MNHNS, CDR2 SASEGT. J lost 4 bases, V lost 5 bases, and 7 bases had no gene match. This CDR3 is built from 14 residues. The CDR3 loop reads CASSQLGTVYGYTF. The CDR3 nucleotides read TGTGCCAGCAGTCAACTCGGGACAGTCTATGGCTACACCTTC.

This clone has only a few counts. The J gene is TRBJ2-5, the V gene TRBV15, with TRBD2 matching over 7 bases. Per the germline V gene, CDR1 is LNHNV and CDR2 is YYDKDF (reference sequence). CDR3 size: 14 residues. V shed 1 base and J 4 bases; nucleotides not matched to a gene: 3. This CDR3 is CATSRAGGTETQYF. The CDR3 DNA reads as TGTGCCACCAGCAGAGCGGGGGGAACAGAGACCCAGTACTTC.

The V call is TRBV9, the J call TRBJ2-7, with D perhaps TRBD1 (6 bases). The CDR3 consists of 16 residues. V was trimmed by 0 bases and J by 0 bases, leaving 13 bases between them. The germline CDR1 and CDR2 sequences are SGDLS and YYNGEE. The CDR3 here is CASSVGPGTNSYEQYF. The CDR3 DNA reads as TGTGCCAGCAGCGTAGGGCCAGGGACAAACTCCTACGAGCAGTACTTC.

The genes are TRBV7-2 and TRBJ1-2, with 8 bases aligning to TRBD1. This CDR3 is built from 14 residues. Germline CDR1 reads SGHTA; CDR2 reads FQGNSA. J was trimmed by 4 bases and V by 6 bases; bases with no gene match: 7. The CDR3 protein is CASSQTGDGYGYTF. DNA of the CDR3: TGTGCCAGCAGTCAGACAGGGGATGGCTATGGCTACACCTTC.

The gene calls are TRBV4-1 and TRBJ2-5, with TRBD1 matching 7 bases. The CDR3 runs 15 residues. Germline V lookup: CDR1 MGHRA, CDR2 YSYEKL. Germline trimming cut 0 bases from V and 5 bases from J; bases unmatched to any gene: 6. CDR3: CASSQDRTGWETQYF. DNA of the CDR3: TGCGCCAGCAGCCAAGACCGGACAGGCTGGGAGACCCAGTACTTC.

The chain employs TRBV10-3 and TRBJ2-5; 8 bases fit TRBD2. CDR3 length: 15 residues. J gave up 7 bases and V 8 bases, and 15 bases lay outside the gene matches. CDR1 ENHRY and CDR2 SYGVKD come from the germline V gene. The CDR3 DNA is TGTGCCATCCAAGCGGCGGGAGGCCCGGTTGGGACCCAGTACTTC. Translation: CAIQAAGGPVGTQYF.

J is TRBJ2-3 and V is TRBV20-1; D might be TRBD1 (5 bases). This CDR3 contains 11 residues. The germline V gene has CDR1 DFQATT and CDR2 SNEGSKA (reference sequence). V was clipped by 7 bases and J by 5 bases, with 10 bases between them. The CDR3 DNA reads TGCAGTGGGTTCAGGGAAGATACGCAGTATTTT. Encoded protein: CSGFREDTQYF.

V and J are TRBV7-2 and TRBJ1-2, with 7 bases identical to TRBD1. The V segment lost 4 bases and the J segment 2 bases; nucleotides outside the gene matches: 7. CDR1 and CDR2 (germline): SGHTA, FQGNSA. This CDR3 has 15 residues. CDR3 sequence: CASSSYLQGNYGYTF. DNA of the CDR3: TGTGCCAGCAGCTCCTACCTACAGGGGAACTATGGCTACACCTTC. Complete variable domain (other parts from reference TRBV7-2 and TRBJ1-2): GAGVSQSPSNKVTEKGKDVELRCDPISGHTALYWYRQSLGQGLEFLIYFQGNSAPDKSGLPSDRFSAERTGGSVSTLTIQRTQQEDSAVYLCASSSYLQGNYGYTFGSGTRLTVV.

This clone was detected only a few times. The chain uses TRBV5-1 and TRBJ2-1; TRBD2 agrees at 7 bases. CDR3 length: 13 residues. The V gene end was trimmed by 1 base and the J gene end by 8 bases; junction bases not matched to a gene: 3. Per the germline V gene, CDR1 is SGHRS and CDR2 is YFSETQ. The CDR3 nucleotides read TGCGCCAGCAGCTTGCCTACTAGCGATGAGCAGTTCTTC. Its protein is CASSLPTSDEQFF.

This clone was recorded at least ten times. This rearrangement joins TRBV30 to TRBJ2-3; TRBD2 matches 8 bases. Trimming at V came to 6 bases and at J to 4 bases, leaving 6 bases not matched to a gene. The germline V gene encodes CDR1 GTSNPN and CDR2 SVGIG (reference sequence). CDR3 length equals 13 residues. The CDR3 protein is CACARREADTQYF. In nucleotides, the CDR3 is TGTGCCTGCGCCCGGCGGGAGGCAGATACGCAGTATTTT.

The chain links TRBV25-1 to TRBJ2-1; 8 bases line up with TRBD1. The V gene end was trimmed by 10 bases and the J gene end by 1 base; junction bases not matched to a gene: 6. The CDR3 extends over 14 amino acids. Germline V gene data show CDR1 as MGHDK and CDR2 as SYGVNS. The CDR3 reads CATDNRGSYNEQFF. As DNA, the CDR3 is TGTGCCACCGACAACAGGGGGTCCTACAATGAGCAGTTCTTC.

Points on this clone: The junction and the germline gene differ at one end; a read error may be behind it. The chain recombines TRBV7-7 with TRBJ2-5, with 11 bases that match TRBD1. Per germline, CDR1 SSHAT and CDR2 FNYEAQ (reference sequence). The CDR3 is made up of 16 amino acids. In DNA, the CDR3 is TGTGCTAGCAGCACCGGGACAGGGGGAGGCCAAGAGACCCAGTACTTC. Translated, it gives CASSTGTGGGQETQYF.

V gene TRBV9 combines with J gene TRBJ1-1; 10 bases fit TRBD1. Germline V lookup: CDR1 SGDLS, CDR2 YYNGEE. The CDR3 contains 18 residues. V dropped 0 bases and J dropped 1; count of bases not matched to a gene: 9. The CDR3 loop is CASSVGGGQGRGNTEAFF. The CDR3 nucleotides are TGTGCCAGCAGCGTAGGGGGGGGACAGGGGAGAGGGAACACTGAAGCTTTCTTT. Drawing the rest from reference TRBV9 and TRBJ1-1, the complete variable domain is DSGVTQTPKHLITATGQRVTLRCSPRSGDLSVYWYQQSLDQGLQFLIQYYNGEERAKGNILERFSAQQFPDLHSELNLSSLELGDSALYFCASSVGGGQGRGNTEAFFGQGTRLTVV.

This clone came up a few times. The chain has TRBV21-1 and TRBJ1-1; whether TRBD1, the table's D call, matches the DNA was not checked. TRBV21-1 is flagged as a pseudogene. The CDR3 is 17 amino acids. The CDR3 region has the DNA TGTGCCAGCAGCAAGATTCGCGTAGGACACTTGAACACTGAAGCTTTCTTT. This sequence encodes CASSKIRVGHLNTEAFF.

The gene calls are TRBV5-1 and TRBJ2-5; 7 bases map to TRBD2. The CDR3 length is 16 residues. The germline CDR1 and CDR2 sequences are SGHRS and YFSETQ. The junction had 6 bases not matched to a gene; V was cut back by 0 bases and J by 1 base. DNA of the CDR3: TGCGCCAGCAGCTTGGAGCCTAGCGGCAGCCAAGAGACCCAGTACTTC. It is translated as CASSLEPSGSQETQYF.